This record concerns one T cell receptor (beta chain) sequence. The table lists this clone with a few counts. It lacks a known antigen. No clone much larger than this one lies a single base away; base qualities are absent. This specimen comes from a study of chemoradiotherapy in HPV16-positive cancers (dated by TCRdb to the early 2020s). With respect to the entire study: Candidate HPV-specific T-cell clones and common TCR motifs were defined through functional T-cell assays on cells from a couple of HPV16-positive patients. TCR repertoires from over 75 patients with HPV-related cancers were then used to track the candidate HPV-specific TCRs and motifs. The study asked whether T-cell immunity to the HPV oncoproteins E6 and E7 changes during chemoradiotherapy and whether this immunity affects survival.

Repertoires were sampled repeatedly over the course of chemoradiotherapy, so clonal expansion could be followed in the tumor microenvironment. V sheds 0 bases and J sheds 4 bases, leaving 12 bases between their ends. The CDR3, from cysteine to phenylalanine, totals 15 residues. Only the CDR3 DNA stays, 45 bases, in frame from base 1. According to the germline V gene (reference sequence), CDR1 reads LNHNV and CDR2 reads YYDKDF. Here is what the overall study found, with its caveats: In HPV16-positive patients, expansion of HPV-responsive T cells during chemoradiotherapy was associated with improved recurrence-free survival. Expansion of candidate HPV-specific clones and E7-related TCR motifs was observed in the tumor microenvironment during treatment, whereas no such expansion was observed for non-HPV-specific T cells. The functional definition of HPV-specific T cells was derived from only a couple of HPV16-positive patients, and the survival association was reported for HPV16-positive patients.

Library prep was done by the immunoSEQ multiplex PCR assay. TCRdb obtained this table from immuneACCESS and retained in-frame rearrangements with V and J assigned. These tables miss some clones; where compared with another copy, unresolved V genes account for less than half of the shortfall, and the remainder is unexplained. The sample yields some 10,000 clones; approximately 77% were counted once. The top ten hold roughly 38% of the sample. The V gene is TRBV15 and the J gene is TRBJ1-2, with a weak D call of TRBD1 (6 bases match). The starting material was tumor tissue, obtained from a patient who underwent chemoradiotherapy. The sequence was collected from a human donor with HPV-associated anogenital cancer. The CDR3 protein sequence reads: CATSRDRGQSYGYTF. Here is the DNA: TGTGCCACCAGCAGAGATCGGGGACAAAGCTATGGCTACACCTTC.